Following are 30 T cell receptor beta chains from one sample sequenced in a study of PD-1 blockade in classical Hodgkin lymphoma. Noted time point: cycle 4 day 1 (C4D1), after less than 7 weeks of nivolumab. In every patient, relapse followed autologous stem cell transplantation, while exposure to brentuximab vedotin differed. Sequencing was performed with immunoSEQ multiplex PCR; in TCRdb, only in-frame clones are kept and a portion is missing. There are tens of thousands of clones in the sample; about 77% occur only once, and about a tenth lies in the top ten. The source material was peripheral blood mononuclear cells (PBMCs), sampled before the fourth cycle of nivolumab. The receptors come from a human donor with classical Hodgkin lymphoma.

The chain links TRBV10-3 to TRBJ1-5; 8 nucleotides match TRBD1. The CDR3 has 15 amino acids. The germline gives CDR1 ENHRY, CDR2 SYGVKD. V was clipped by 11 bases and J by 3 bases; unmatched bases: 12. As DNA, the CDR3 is TGTGCCTCTGACAGGGGAGACTGGGACAATCAGCCCCAGCATTTT. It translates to CASDRGDWDNQPQHF.

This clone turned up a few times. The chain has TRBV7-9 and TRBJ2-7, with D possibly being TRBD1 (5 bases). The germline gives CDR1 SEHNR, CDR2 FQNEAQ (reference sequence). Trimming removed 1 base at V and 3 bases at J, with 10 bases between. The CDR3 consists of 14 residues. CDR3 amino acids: CASSLVDSYYEQYF. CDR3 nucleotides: TGTGCCAGCAGCTTAGTCGACAGTTACTACGAGCAGTACTTC.

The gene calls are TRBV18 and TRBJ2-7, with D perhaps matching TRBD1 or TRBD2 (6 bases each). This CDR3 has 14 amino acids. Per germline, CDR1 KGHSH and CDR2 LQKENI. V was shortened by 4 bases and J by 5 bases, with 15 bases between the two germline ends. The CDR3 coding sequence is TGTGCCAGCTCACTCGGGAGACAGGCGCACGAGCAGTACTTC. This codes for CASSLGRQAHEQYF.

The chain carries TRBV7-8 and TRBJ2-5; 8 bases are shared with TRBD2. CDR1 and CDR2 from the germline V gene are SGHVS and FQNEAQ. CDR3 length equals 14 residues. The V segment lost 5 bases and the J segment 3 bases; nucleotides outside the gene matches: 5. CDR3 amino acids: CASSILSGEETQYF. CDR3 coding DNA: TGTGCCAGCAGCATACTTAGCGGGGAAGAGACCCAGTACTTC. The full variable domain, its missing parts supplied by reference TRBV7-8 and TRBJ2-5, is GAGVSQSPRYKVAKRGQDVALRCDPISGHVSLFWYQQALGQGPEFLTYFQNEAQLDKSGLPSDRFFAERPEGSVSTLKIQRTQQEDSAVYLCASSILSGEETQYFGPGTRLLVL.

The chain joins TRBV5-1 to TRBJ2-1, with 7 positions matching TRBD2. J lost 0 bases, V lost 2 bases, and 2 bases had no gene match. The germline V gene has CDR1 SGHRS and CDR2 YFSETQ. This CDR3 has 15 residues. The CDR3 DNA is TGCGCCAGCAGCTTAGCGGGGCCCTCCTACAATGAGCAGTTCTTC. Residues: CASSLAGPSYNEQFF.

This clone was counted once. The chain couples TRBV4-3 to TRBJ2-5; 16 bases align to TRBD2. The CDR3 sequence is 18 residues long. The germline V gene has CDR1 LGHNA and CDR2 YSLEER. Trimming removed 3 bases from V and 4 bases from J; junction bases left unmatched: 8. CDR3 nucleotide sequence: TGCGCCAGCAGCCATGGATGGGGACTAGCGGGAGGGGGAGAGACCCAGTACTTC. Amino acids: CASSHGWGLAGGGETQYF.

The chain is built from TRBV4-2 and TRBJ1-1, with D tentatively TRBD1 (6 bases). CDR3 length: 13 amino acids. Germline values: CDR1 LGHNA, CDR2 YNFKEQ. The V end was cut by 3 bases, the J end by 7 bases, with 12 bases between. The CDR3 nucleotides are TGTGCCAGCAGCCAGGGGGGGGCTAGTGAAGCTTTCTTT. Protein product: CASSQGGASEAFF.

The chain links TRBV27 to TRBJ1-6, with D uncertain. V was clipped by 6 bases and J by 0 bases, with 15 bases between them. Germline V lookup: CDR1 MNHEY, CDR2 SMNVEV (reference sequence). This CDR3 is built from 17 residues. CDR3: CASSPDGWSSYNSPLHF. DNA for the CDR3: TGTGCCAGCAGCCCGGACGGATGGAGCTCCTATAATTCACCCCTCCACTTT.

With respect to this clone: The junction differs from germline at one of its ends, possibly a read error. CDR3 nucleotide sequence: TGTGCCAGCAGTTTCCCTAGCGGGGGGCAAGAGACCCAGTACTTC. Amino acid sequence: CASSFPSGGQETQYF. This chain links TRBV10-3 with TRBJ2-5; 11 nucleotides align to TRBD2. The CDR3 is made up of 15 amino acids. Germline values: CDR1 ENHRY, CDR2 SYGVKD.

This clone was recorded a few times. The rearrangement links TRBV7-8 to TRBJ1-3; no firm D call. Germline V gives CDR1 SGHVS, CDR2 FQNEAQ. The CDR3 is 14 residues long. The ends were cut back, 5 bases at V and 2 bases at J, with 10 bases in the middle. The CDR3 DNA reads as TGTGCCAGCAGCGCCGGTTTTACTGGAAACACCATATATTTT. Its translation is CASSAGFTGNTIYF.

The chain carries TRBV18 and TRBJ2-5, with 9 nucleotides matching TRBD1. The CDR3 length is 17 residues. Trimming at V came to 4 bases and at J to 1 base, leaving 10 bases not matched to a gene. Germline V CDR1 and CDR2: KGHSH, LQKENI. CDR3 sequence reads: CASSLIGTGILQETQYF. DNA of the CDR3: TGTGCCAGCTCACTAATTGGGACAGGGATACTCCAAGAGACCCAGTACTTC.

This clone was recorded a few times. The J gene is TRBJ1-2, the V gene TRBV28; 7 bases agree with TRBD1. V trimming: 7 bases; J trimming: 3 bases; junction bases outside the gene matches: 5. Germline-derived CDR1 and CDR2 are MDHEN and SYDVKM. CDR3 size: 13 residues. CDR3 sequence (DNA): TGTGCCAGCACTGTAGGGGGCTACTATGGCTACACCTTC. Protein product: CASTVGGYYGYTF.

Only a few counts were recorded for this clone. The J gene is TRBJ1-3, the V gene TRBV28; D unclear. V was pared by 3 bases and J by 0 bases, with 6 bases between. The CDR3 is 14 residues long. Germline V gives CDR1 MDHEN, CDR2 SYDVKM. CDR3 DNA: TGTGCCAGCAGTTTGCCGGGCTCTGGAAACACCATATATTTT. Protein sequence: CASSLPGSGNTIYF.

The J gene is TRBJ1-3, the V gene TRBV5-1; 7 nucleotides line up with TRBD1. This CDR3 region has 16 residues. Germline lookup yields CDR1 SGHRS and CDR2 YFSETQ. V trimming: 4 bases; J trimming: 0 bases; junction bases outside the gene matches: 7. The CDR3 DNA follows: TGCGCCAGCAGCGACGGGACAGCCAACTCTGGAAACACCATATATTTT. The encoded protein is CASSDGTANSGNTIYF. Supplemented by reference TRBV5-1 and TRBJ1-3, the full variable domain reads KAGVTQTPRYLIKTRGQQVTLSCSPISGHRSVSWYQQTPGQGLQFLFEYFSETQRNKGNFPGRFSGRQFSNSRSEMNVSTLELGDSALYLCASSDGTANSGNTIYFGEGSWLTVV.

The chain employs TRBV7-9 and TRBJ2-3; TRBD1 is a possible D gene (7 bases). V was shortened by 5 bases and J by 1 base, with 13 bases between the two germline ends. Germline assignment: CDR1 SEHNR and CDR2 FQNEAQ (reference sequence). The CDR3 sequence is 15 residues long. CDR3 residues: CASSPRGVGTDTQYF. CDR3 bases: TGTGCCAGCAGCCCCAGGGGGGTCGGCACAGATACGCAGTATTTT. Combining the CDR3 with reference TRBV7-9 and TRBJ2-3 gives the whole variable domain DTGVSQNPRHKITKRGQNVTFRCDPISEHNRLYWYRQTLGQGPEFLTYFQNEAQLEKSRLLSDRFSAERPKGSFSTLEIQRTEQGDSAMYLCASSPRGVGTDTQYFGPGTRLTVL.

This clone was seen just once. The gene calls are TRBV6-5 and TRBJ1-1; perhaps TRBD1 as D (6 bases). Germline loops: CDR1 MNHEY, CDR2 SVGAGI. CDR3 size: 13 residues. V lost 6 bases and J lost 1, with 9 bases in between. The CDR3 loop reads CASSKDRNTEAFF. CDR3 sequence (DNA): TGTGCCAGCAGCAAGGACAGGAACACTGAAGCTTTCTTT.

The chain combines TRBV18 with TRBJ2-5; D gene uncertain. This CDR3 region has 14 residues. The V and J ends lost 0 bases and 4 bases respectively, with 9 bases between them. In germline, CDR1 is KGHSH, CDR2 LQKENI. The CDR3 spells CASSPPWGPETQYF. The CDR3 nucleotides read TGTGCCAGCTCACCACCGTGGGGTCCAGAGACCCAGTACTTC. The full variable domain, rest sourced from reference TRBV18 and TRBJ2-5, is NAGVMQNPRHLVRRRGQEARLRCSPMKGHSHVYWYRQLPEEGLKFMVYLQKENIIDESGMPKERFSAEFPKEGPSILRIQQVVRGDSAAYFCASSPPWGPETQYFGPGTRLLVL.

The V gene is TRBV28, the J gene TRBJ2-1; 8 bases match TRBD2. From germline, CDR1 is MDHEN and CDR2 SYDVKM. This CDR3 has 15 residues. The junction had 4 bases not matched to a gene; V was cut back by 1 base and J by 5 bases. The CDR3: CASSLSGRGNNEQFF. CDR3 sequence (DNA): TGTGCCAGCAGTTTATCCGGGAGGGGTAACAATGAGCAGTTCTTC. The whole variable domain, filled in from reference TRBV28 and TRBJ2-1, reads DVKVTQSSRYLVKRTGEKVFLECVQDMDHENMFWYRQDPGLGLRLIYFSYDVKMKEKGDIPEGYSVSREKKERFSLILESASTNQTSMYLCASSLSGRGNNEQFFGPGTRLTVL.

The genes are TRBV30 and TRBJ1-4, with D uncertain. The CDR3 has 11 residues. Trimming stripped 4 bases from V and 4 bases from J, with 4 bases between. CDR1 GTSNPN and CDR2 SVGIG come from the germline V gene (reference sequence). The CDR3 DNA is TGTGCCTGGAAAAGTAATGAAAAACTGTTTTTT. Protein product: CAWKSNEKLFF.

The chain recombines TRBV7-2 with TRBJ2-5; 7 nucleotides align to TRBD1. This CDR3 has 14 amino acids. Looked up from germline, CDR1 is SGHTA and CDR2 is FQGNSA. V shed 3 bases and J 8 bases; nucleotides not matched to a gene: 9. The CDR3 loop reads CASSFPGQSFTQYF. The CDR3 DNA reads TGTGCCAGCAGCTTCCCGGGACAGTCATTTACCCAGTACTTC.

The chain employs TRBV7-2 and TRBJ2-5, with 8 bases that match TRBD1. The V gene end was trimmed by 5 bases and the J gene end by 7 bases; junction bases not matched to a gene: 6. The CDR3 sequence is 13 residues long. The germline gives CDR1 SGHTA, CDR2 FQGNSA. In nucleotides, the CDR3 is TGTGCCAGCAGCCCGCAGGGGGCTGGGACCCAGTACTTC. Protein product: CASSPQGAGTQYF.

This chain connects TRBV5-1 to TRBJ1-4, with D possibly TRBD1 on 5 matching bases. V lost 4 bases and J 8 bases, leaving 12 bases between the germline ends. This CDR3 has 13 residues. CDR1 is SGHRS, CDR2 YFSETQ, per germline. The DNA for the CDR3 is TGCGCCAGCAGCGGGACGGTAGGGGAAAAACTGTTTTTT. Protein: CASSGTVGEKLFF. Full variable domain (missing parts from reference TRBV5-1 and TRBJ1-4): KAGVTQTPRYLIKTRGQQVTLSCSPISGHRSVSWYQQTPGQGLQFLFEYFSETQRNKGNFPGRFSGRQFSNSRSEMNVSTLELGDSALYLCASSGTVGEKLFFGSGTQLSVL.

The CDR3 DNA sequence: TGTGCCAGCAGCCCCCTCGGGGGTGGGCCAGGCTATGGCTACACCTTC. This gives the protein CASSPLGGGPGYGYTF. The V and J genes are TRBV5-6 and TRBJ1-2; tentative D call: TRBD1 (5 bases). CDR3 length: 16 residues. From germline, CDR1 is SGHDT and CDR2 YYEEEE. V lost 4 bases and J lost 4, with 20 bases in between.

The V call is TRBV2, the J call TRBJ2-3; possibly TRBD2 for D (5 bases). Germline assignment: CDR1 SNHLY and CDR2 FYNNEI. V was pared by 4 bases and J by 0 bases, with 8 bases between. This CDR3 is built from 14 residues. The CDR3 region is CASSGLASTDTQYF. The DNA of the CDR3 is TGTGCCAGCAGTGGTTTAGCGAGCACAGATACGCAGTATTTT.

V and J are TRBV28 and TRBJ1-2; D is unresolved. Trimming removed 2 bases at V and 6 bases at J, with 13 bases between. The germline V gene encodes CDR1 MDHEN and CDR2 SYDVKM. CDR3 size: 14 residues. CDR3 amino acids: CASSLSSRPHGYTF. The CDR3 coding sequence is TGTGCCAGCAGTTTAAGTAGTCGGCCTCATGGCTACACCTTC.

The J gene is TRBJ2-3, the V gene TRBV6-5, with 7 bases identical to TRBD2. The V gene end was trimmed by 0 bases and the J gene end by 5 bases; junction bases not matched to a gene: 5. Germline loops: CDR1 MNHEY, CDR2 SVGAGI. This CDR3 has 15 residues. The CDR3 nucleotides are TGTGCCAGCAGTTACTCGTTACTAGCGAGAGATACGCAGTATTTT. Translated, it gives CASSYSLLARDTQYF.

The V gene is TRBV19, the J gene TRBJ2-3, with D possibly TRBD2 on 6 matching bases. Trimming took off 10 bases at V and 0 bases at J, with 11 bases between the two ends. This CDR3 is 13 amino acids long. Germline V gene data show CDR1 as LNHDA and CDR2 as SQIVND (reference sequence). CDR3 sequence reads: CATRRGSTDTQYF. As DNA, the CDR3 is TGTGCCACCAGGCGGGGCAGCACAGATACGCAGTATTTT. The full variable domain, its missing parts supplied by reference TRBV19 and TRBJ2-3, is DGGITQSPKYLFRKEGQNVTLSCEQNLNHDAMYWYRQDPGQGLRLIYYSQIVNDFQKGDIAEGYSVSREKKESFPLTVTSAQKNPTAFYLCATRRGSTDTQYFGPGTRLTVL.

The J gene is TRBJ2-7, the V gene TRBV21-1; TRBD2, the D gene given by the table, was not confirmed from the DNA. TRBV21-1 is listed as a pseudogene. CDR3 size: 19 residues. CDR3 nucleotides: TGTGCCAGCAGTAATGCTCGCTCATCCTCACTTACCCACTCCTACGAGCAGTACTTC. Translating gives CASSNARSSSLTHSYEQYF.

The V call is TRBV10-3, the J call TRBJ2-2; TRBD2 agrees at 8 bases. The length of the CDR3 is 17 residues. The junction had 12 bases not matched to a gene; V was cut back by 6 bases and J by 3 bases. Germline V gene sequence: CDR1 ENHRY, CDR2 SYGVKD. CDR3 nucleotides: TGTGCCATCAGCGGGTTAAGCGGGAGTATGGACACCGGGGAGCTGTTTTTT. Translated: CAISGLSGSMDTGELFF.

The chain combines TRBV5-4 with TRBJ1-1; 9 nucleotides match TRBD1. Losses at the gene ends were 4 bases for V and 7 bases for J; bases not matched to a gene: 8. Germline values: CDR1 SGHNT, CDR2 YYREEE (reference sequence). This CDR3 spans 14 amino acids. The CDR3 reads CASSATGGRDEAFF. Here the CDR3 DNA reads TGTGCCAGCAGCGCAACAGGGGGCCGGGATGAAGCTTTCTTT. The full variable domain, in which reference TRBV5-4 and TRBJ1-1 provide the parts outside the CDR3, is ETGVTQSPTHLIKTRGQQVTLRCSSQSGHNTVSWYQQALGQGPQFIFQYYREEENGRGNFPPRFSGLQFPNYSSELNVNALELDDSALYLCASSATGGRDEAFFGQGTRLTVV.